A single sample gave rise to the 5 T cell receptor beta chains below, sequenced in a study of cytomegalovirus exposure and HLA in healthy donors. The PCR had 60 Vbeta and 13 Jbeta primers. TCRdb's table, derived via immunoSEQ multiplex PCR, lists solely in-frame clones and lacks some. The profile shows about 120,000 clones, over 70% of them singletons. Sequenced sample: PBMCs. The receptors come from a woman in her fifties or sixties in good health and CMV-seronegative.

This rearrangement joins TRBV19 to TRBJ2-1; 7 nucleotides line up with TRBD2. Germline-derived CDR1 and CDR2 are LNHDA and SQIVND (reference sequence). The CDR3 spans 16 residues. J was trimmed by 4 bases and V by 7 bases; bases with no gene match: 13. The CDR3 reads CASIKSSGGGYNEQFF. The CDR3 nucleotides are TGTGCCAGTATTAAGTCTAGCGGAGGAGGGTACAATGAGCAGTTCTTC.

Remarks on this clone: A junction end diverges from the germline sequence, so it may reflect a read error. The chain joins TRBV7-3 to TRBJ2-1, with 9 positions matching TRBD2. Per germline, CDR1 SGHTA and CDR2 FQGTGA. CDR3 length equals 13 residues. CDR3 coding DNA: TGTGCCAGCACCTTAGCGGGAGATGGAGAGCAGTTCTTC. It specifies CASTLAGDGEQFF.

J is TRBJ2-1 and V is TRBV7-8, with TRBD2 matching over 11 bases. The CDR3 is 13 amino acids. Germline CDR1 is SGHVS and CDR2 is FQNEAQ. Germline trimming cut 5 bases from V and 10 bases from J; bases unmatched to any gene: 4. The CDR3: CASSLSGRGEQFF. CDR3 bases: TGTGCCAGCAGCCTTAGCGGGAGGGGAGAGCAGTTCTTC.

CDR3 nucleotides: TGTGCCAGCTGCCTCCAGGCGGAAGCTTTCTTT. Translating gives CASCLQAEAFF. The J gene is TRBJ1-1, the V gene TRBV6-1; D remains ambiguous. V was shortened by 8 bases and J by 8 bases, with 12 bases between the two germline ends. The germline CDR1 and CDR2 sequences are MNHNS and SASEGT. This CDR3 region has 11 residues.

CDR3: CASSLGPLTDTQYF. The CDR3 DNA is TGTGCCAGCAGCCTGGGCCCTCTCACAGATACGCAGTATTTT. The rearrangement uses TRBV7-2 and TRBJ2-3; no clear D gene. Looked up from germline, CDR1 is SGHTA and CDR2 is FQGNSA. The CDR3 is made up of 14 amino acids. Trimming removed 5 bases at V and 2 bases at J, with 11 bases between.